This T cell receptor beta chain was captured in a study of blood T cell repertoires in COVID-19. This table comes from immunoSEQ multiplex PCR, and its TCRdb copy is limited to in-frame clones, with some not included. The top ten hold around 1% of the sample, which has a few hundred thousand clones, around 90% seen once. Per germline, CDR1 MNHEY and CDR2 SMNVEV (reference sequence). With V trimmed by 3 bases and J by 4 bases, 4 bases remained unmatched. The CDR3 totals 14 residues. The sample comprised peripheral blood. The chain employs TRBV27 and TRBJ1-2; TRBD1 matches at 8 bases. This clonotype originated in a woman in her thirties or forties with COVID-19, enrolled during active disease. This chain's CDR3 is CASSFTGGLYGYTF. The CDR3 coding sequence is TGTGCCAGCAGTTTTACAGGGGGACTCTATGGCTACACCTTC.